This T cell receptor (beta chain) was sequenced during a study of Ad26.COV2.S vaccination and SARS-CoV-2 variants. Measured with immunoSEQ multiplex PCR; TCRdb has only the in-frame clones, and not every one. This sample has 180,000 or so clones, with approximately 88% found just once. This clone was seen only once. What it binds is unknown. General observations from the study: Measurements of TCR breadth and depth may have given underestimates of the total T cell responses. Breadth, reportedly substantial, characterized the spike-specific CD8+ and CD4+ T cell responses after vaccination. Non-spike TCR breadth did not differ much between vaccine and placebo recipients. Participants in the vaccine arm had higher spike-specific TCR breadth; placebo recipients had lower.

This TCR derives from a human donor who had recovered from COVID-19. The material was peripheral blood, obtained after recovery from COVID-19.

The CDR3 is CASSRLFPGQKKNQPQHF. The CDR3 coding sequence is TGTGCCAGCAGCCGACTCTTCCCGGGACAGAAAAAAAATCAGCCCCAGCATTTT. J is TRBJ1-5 and V is TRBV27; 7 bases are a match to TRBD1. CDR1 MNHEY and CDR2 SMNVEV come from the germline V gene (reference sequence). Trimming removed 6 bases from V and 4 bases from J; junction bases left unmatched: 18. The CDR3 runs to 18 residues.